This entry features one T cell receptor beta chain sequence. The data are from a study of blood T cells in healthy people across ages. Sample-barcoded 5' priming and a J-beta primer mix drove a second PCR of about 7 to 12 cycles. TCRdb ran MiXCR on the 5' RACE reads and lists one entry per CDR3 protein. The table includes more than 550,000 distinct CDR3 sequences, about 20% detected once. The sample comprised blood. This receptor was identified in a man in his 70s in good health.

This CDR3 is CATSGTSRGHPGTQYF. The CDR3 nucleotides read TGTGCCACCAGTGGGACTAGCAGGGGACATCCAGGTACGCAGTATTTT. This rearrangement joins TRBV24-1 to TRBJ2-3, with 8 nucleotides matching TRBD2. V was clipped by 5 bases and J by 8 bases; unmatched bases: 14. CDR1 KGHDR and CDR2 SFDVKD come from the germline V gene. CDR3 length: 16 amino acids.